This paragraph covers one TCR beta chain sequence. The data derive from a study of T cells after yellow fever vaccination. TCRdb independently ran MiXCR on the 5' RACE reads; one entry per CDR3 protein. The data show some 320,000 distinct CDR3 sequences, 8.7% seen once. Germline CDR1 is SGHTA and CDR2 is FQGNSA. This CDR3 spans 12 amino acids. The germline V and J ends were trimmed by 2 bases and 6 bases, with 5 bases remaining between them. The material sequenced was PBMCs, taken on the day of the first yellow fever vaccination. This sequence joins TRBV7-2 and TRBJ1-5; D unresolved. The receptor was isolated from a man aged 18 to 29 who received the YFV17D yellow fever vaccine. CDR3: CASSLSSQPQHF. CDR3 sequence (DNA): TGTGCCAGCAGCTTATCGAGTCAGCCCCAGCATTTT. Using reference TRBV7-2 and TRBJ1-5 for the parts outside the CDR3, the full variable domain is GAGVSQSPSNKVTEKGKDVELRCDPISGHTALYWYRQSLGQGLEFLIYFQGNSAPDKSGLPSDRFSAERTGGSVSTLTIQRTQQEDSAVYLCASSLSSQPQHFGDGTRLSIL.